Listed here is a single TCR beta chain. There is no known antigen for this receptor. Per-base quality was not reported, and no clone a single base away is much larger than it. This sample was included in a study of vaccination effects on CD4 cells after COVID-19 (dated 2022 in TCRdb). With regard to the full study: To identify antigen-specific CD4+ T cell clonotypes by their expansion, the ViraFEST assay first stimulated PBMC with viral peptide pools and then applied TCR sequencing. SARS-CoV-2 spike-specific CD4+ TCR repertoires were compared before and after mRNA vaccination in COVID-19 convalescent patients and in infection-naive vaccine recipients. Altogether, 10 COVID-19 convalescent patients and 4 SARS-CoV-2-naive healthy vaccine recipients made up the full study. Across the study, the median time from the second dose to post-vaccine sampling was 72 days (range 14 to 241). Cultures from other donors in the study were sequenced using the Oncomine TCR Beta short-read assay on an Illumina iSeq 100. Approximately 2 million PBMC per well were cultured in IMDM with 5% human AB serum, around 9.1 IU/ml IL-2 and gentamicin, plus 10 ug/ml peptides. What the study reported, not specific to this receptor: Clones induced by infection and clones induced by vaccination both contracted markedly at late timepoints after vaccination, which fits with T cell responses waning over time. Among healthy vaccine recipients, nearly all vaccine-induced clones were SARS-CoV-2 mono-reactive, and only 1 of 255 was cross-reactive with common cold coronaviruses. Limitations of the study were the small number of convalescent patients and the absence of early post-infection timepoints.

The CDR3, cysteine through phenylalanine, is 13 amino acids long. The kept DNA is CDR3 alone, 39 bases in frame from the first base. V and J lose 2 bases and 4 bases, and a span of 6 bases separates them. The CDR1 and CDR2 encoded by the germline V gene are SGHVS and FQNEAQ. After around ten days of culture, CD4+ T cells were isolated with the EasySep CD4+ T cell isolation kit. Two doses of either the BNT162b2 or the mRNA-1273 mRNA SARS-CoV-2 vaccine were administered to participants. None of the healthy vaccine recipients had a prior SARS-CoV-2 infection, which was confirmed by nucleocapsid antibody tests that came back negative both before and after vaccination. On days 3 and 7, half of the culture medium was replaced with fresh IL-2-containing medium. Each peptide stimulation condition was cultured in triplicate wells unless otherwise noted. Using Ficoll-Paque Plus gradient centrifugation, PBMC were separated from whole blood and then either used fresh or cryopreserved at -140C. Genomic DNA was extracted from cultured CD4+ T cells with the QIAamp micro DNA kit.

Library preparation employed the immunoSEQ multiplex PCR assay. DNA from the cultured, isolated CD4+ T cells was subjected to TCR beta CDR3 sequencing. Processing in the source paper ran as follows. Non-productive TCR sequences were removed and reads were trimmed to the CDR3 region, keeping CDR3s of at least 7 amino acids. The MANAFEST web app was used to identify antigen-specific clonotypes by comparing expansion in peptide wells with expansion in reference cultures. To be called positive, a clone needed expansion at FDR<0.05 compared with the reference and with all other wells, an odds ratio greater than 5, and a frequency greater than 0.1% in two replicate wells. Clonotypes significantly expanded in SARS-CoV-2 spike wells and in at least one common cold coronavirus spike condition were defined as cross-reactive. CDR3 similarity was assessed by Levenshtein distance using the stringdist R package, and unrooted trees were constructed with ape in R 3.6.1. TCRdb limited this immuneACCESS table to in-frame rearrangements with V and J called. A share of clones is missing; checked studies link under half to unresolved V genes, and the rest is unexplained. From that table come the V and J calls and clone size; the DNA was used to work out D and trimming. The sample table records 40,000 to 45,000 clones; about 67% of these occur just once. The ten largest clones represent roughly 8.4% of the sample.

The V gene is TRBV7-8 and the J gene is TRBJ2-4; the D gene is perhaps TRBD2, from 5 matching bases. The sample was CD4+ T cells from PBMCs cultured without peptide, taken after COVID-19 vaccination. The clonotype was recovered from a human donor who received a COVID-19 vaccine. This receptor has the CDR3 CASSLTSKNIQYF. The nucleotide sequence reads as follows: TGTGCCAGCAGCTTAACTAGTAAAAACATTCAGTACTTC.